This TCR beta chain was sequenced for a study of blood T cell repertoires in COVID-19. Trimming removed 3 bases from V and 2 bases from J, with 16 bases in between. The CDR3 has 17 amino acids. Germline V gene lookup returns CDR1 KGHSH and CDR2 LQKENI. The repertoire was sequenced with immunoSEQ multiplex PCR; TCRdb's copy has only in-frame clones and lacks some. This table holds 190,000 or so clones, roughly 87% found once. This chain connects TRBV18 to TRBJ2-2; TRBD1 is a possible D gene (6 bases). The source is a woman aged 30 to 39 who had recovered from COVID-19. Sequencing was done on a sample of PBMCs or T cells enriched from blood (not recorded which). The CDR3 coding sequence is TGTGCCAGCTCACCCGGGGATTGGACAGCAAACACCGGGGAGCTGTTTTTT. Protein: CASSPGDWTANTGELFF.